This entry lists 18 T cell receptor beta chains sequenced from one sample in a study of blood T cell repertoires in COVID-19. Assay: immunoSEQ multiplex PCR; the TCRdb copy retains only in-frame clones and omits some. The table records some 200,000 clones, less than 90% of them present only once. The sample taken for sequencing was PBMCs or T cells enriched from blood (not recorded which). The receptors come from a woman in her twenties or thirties who had recovered from COVID-19.

This sequence joins TRBV6-4 and TRBJ2-7; D is ambiguous. Per the germline V gene, CDR1 is MRHNA and CDR2 is SNTAGT. The ends were cut back, 3 bases at V and 6 bases at J, with 12 bases in the middle. This CDR3 region has 13 residues. This chain's CDR3 is CASSENQGGEQYF. The CDR3 DNA reads as TGTGCCAGCAGTGAGAACCAAGGCGGCGAGCAGTACTTC.

This rearrangement joins TRBV3-1 (or the pseudogene TRBV3-2) to TRBJ1-4; the D gene is possibly TRBD1 (6 bases). This CDR3 contains 17 residues. Trimming cost V 1 base and J 2 bases, with 14 bases left between them. CDR1 LGHDT and CDR2 YNNKEL come from the germline V gene (reference sequence). The CDR3 spells CASSQVPTGLTNEKLFF. In nucleotides, the CDR3 is TGTGCCAGCAGCCAAGTGCCTACAGGGCTTACTAATGAAAAACTGTTTTTT.

The gene calls are TRBV5-6 and TRBJ2-5, with 15 bases lining up with TRBD2. The CDR3 has 17 residues. Germline lookup yields CDR1 SGHDT and CDR2 YYEEEE. The J segment lost 4 bases and the V segment lost 4 bases, leaving 8 bases of the junction unmatched. In nucleotides, the CDR3 is TGTGCCAGCAGCCTCGGGACTAGCGGGGGGATACGAGAGACCCAGTACTTC. This codes for CASSLGTSGGIRETQYF.

This rearrangement joins TRBV7-3 to TRBJ1-2; D perhaps matches TRBD1 (6 bases). V lost 4 bases and J lost 7, with 13 bases in between. The CDR3 runs to 13 residues. CDR1 and CDR2 (germline): SGHTA, FQGTGA. This CDR3 reads CASSWLQGTGYTF. CDR3 DNA: TGTGCCAGCAGCTGGTTACAGGGAACTGGCTACACCTTC. Supplemented by reference TRBV7-3 and TRBJ1-2, the full variable domain reads GAGVSQTPSNKVTEKGKYVELRCDPISGHTALYWYRQSLGQGPEFLIYFQGTGAADDSGLPNDRFFAVRPEGSVSTLKIQRTERGDSAVYLCASSWLQGTGYTFGSGTRLTVV.

This chain joins TRBV19 and TRBJ1-5; D is unresolved. Germline loops: CDR1 LNHDA, CDR2 SQIVND (reference sequence). The CDR3 length is 14 residues. The V and J ends lost 4 bases and 2 bases respectively, with 9 bases between them. DNA of the CDR3: TGTGCCAGTAGTACTCAGGATGGCAATCAGCCCCAGCATTTT. Its translation is CASSTQDGNQPQHF.

The chain is built from TRBV7-3 and TRBJ2-1, with TRBD2 matching 9 bases. CDR1 is SGHTA, CDR2 FQGTGA, per germline. The CDR3 is made up of 13 amino acids. V shed 4 bases, J shed 10 bases, and the junction held 5 bases outside the gene matches. The CDR3 reads CASSSVAGDEQFF. The CDR3 DNA follows: TGTGCCAGCAGCTCAGTAGCGGGGGACGAGCAGTTCTTC.

The chain recombines TRBV4-1 with TRBJ1-1; 10 bases match TRBD1. Looked up from germline, CDR1 is MGHRA and CDR2 is YSYEKL. Trimming took 5 bases from V and 4 from J; bases not matched to a gene: 1. This CDR3 has 13 amino acids. The CDR3 coding sequence is TGCGCCAGCAGCGGGACAGGGGCCACTGAAGCTTTCTTT. Residues: CASSGTGATEAFF.

The chain carries TRBV7-2 and TRBJ1-2; 7 bases line up with TRBD1. This CDR3 is built from 16 residues. Germline V gives CDR1 SGHTA, CDR2 FQGNSA. The V and J ends lost 3 bases and 1 base, in that order; junction bases with no gene match: 8. CDR3 in amino acids: CASSFRPGQFNYGYTF. The DNA for the CDR3 is TGTGCCAGCAGCTTCCGACCGGGACAGTTTAACTATGGCTACACCTTC.

The V call is TRBV19, the J call TRBJ2-1; 10 bases are a match to TRBD2. This CDR3 is built from 15 residues. V lost 3 bases to trimming and J lost 10 bases; unmatched junction nucleotides: 9. Germline assignment: CDR1 LNHDA and CDR2 SQIVND (reference sequence). CDR3 coding DNA: TGTGCCAGTAGTATTTATCGGCTAGCGGGGGCCGAGCAGTTCTTC. It encodes CASSIYRLAGAEQFF.

The chain joins TRBV7-2 to TRBJ1-2; the D is unclear. Per the germline V gene, CDR1 is SGHTA and CDR2 is FQGNSA. The CDR3 runs to 14 residues. V was pared by 5 bases and J by 4 bases, with 14 bases between. The CDR3 protein is CASSPPGGGYGYTF. In DNA, the CDR3 is TGTGCCAGCAGCCCACCGGGTGGAGGCTATGGCTACACCTTC.

This clone was observed a handful of times. The identical CDR3 is also encoded by other nucleotide sequences in the sample. The chain combines TRBV5-1 with TRBJ2-1; 9 nucleotides match TRBD1. The V gene's germline CDR1 is SGHRS and CDR2 YFSETQ. This CDR3 region has 15 residues. V shed 0 bases and J 4 bases; nucleotides not matched to a gene: 2. CDR3 bases: TGCGCCAGCAGCTTGGGGGACAGGGAGTACAATGAGCAGTTCTTC. Translation: CASSLGDREYNEQFF.

The CDR3 loop is CASSQEWQYNEQFF. CDR3 bases: TGCGCCAGCAGCCAAGAGTGGCAGTACAATGAGCAGTTCTTC. The chain is built from TRBV4-1 and TRBJ2-1; no clear D. The CDR3 is 14 residues long. V dropped 0 bases and J dropped 4 bases, with 7 bases sitting between them. CDR1 is MGHRA and CDR2 is YSYEKL in the germline V gene.

The V call is TRBV11-2, the J call TRBJ2-6; D uncertain. The germline CDR1 and CDR2 sequences are SGHAT and FQNNGV. The CDR3 loop spans 16 amino acids. V was trimmed by 6 bases and J by 0 bases, leaving 12 bases between them. The DNA of the CDR3 is TGTGCCAGCAGTCCCCAGTGGGCCTCTGGGGCCAACGTCCTGACTTTC. The encoded protein is CASSPQWASGANVLTF.

V and J are TRBV2 and TRBJ2-1; the match to TRBD1 covers 12 bases. Per the germline V gene, CDR1 is SNHLY and CDR2 is FYNNEI. CDR3 size: 15 residues. V lost 6 bases to trimming and J lost 6 bases; unmatched junction nucleotides: 6. The CDR3 reads CASSLGQGASNEQFF. The CDR3 DNA reads TGTGCCAGCAGCCTGGGACAGGGGGCAAGCAATGAGCAGTTCTTC.

V usage is TRBV4-3 and J usage is TRBJ1-6; no clear D. V dropped 4 bases and J dropped 0 bases, with 10 bases sitting between them. The CDR3 runs 16 residues. Germline V lookup: CDR1 LGHNA, CDR2 YSLEER. The CDR3 sequence: CASSRDLSSYNSPLHF. CDR3 DNA: TGCGCCAGCAGCCGAGATTTGAGCTCCTATAATTCACCCCTCCACTTT.

This chain's CDR3 is CASGFEVLYEQYF. CDR3 coding DNA: TGTGCTAGTGGTTTTGAGGTTCTATACGAGCAGTACTTC. V and J are TRBV12-5 and TRBJ2-7; D gene unclear. This CDR3 is 13 amino acids long. V lost 3 bases, J lost 4 bases, and 10 bases lay in between. The germline CDR1 and CDR2 sequences are LGHNT and FRNRAP. Full variable domain (rest looked up from reference TRBV12-5 and TRBJ2-7): DARVTQTPRHKVTEMGQEVTMRCQPILGHNTVFWYRQTMMQGLELLAYFRNRAPLDDSGMPKDRFSAEMPDATLATLKIQPSEPRDSAVYFCASGFEVLYEQYFGPGTRLTVT.

V gene TRBV12-3 or TRBV12-4 combines with J gene TRBJ1-5; D uncertain. Trimming pared 5 bases from V and 7 bases from J, leaving 12 bases between. The CDR3 consists of 13 residues. CDR3 amino acids: CASSHYGLQPQHF. Here the CDR3 DNA reads TGTGCCAGCAGTCACTACGGACTGCAGCCCCAGCATTTT.

The chain links TRBV15 to TRBJ2-7, with D possibly TRBD1 on 5 matching bases. Germline values: CDR1 LNHNV, CDR2 YYDKDF (reference sequence). The CDR3 consists of 14 residues. V lost 3 bases, J lost 5 bases, and 14 bases lay in between. This chain's CDR3 is CATSRDKAVNEQYF. The CDR3 DNA reads as TGTGCCACCAGCAGGGACAAGGCTGTCAACGAGCAGTACTTC.